Listed here are 29 T cell receptor beta chains from one sample, sequenced in a study of sequential checkpoint blockade in melanoma. Regarding treatment: randomized to nivolumab then ipilimumab (arm A) or the reverse (arm B). Profiled with immunoSEQ multiplex PCR; TCRdb holds only in-frame clones, not every one. The sample contains 15,000 to 20,000 clones, roughly 71% of which appear only once. The sequences come from CD8+ T cells sorted from blood (inferred from file names), collected from a patient given nivolumab and ipilimumab in sequence. The source of these receptors is a human donor with melanoma.

V usage is TRBV5-1 and J usage is TRBJ1-2; tentatively, D is TRBD1 (5 bases). Looked up from germline, CDR1 is SGHRS and CDR2 is YFSETQ. This CDR3 spans 13 amino acids. The ends were cut back, 4 bases at V and 6 bases at J, with 13 bases in the middle. CDR3 bases: TGCGCCAGCAGCATGACAGAATATAATGGCTACACCTTC. Protein: CASSMTEYNGYTF.

Only one count was recorded for this clone. This chain links TRBV5-6 with TRBJ1-2; D may be TRBD1 (6 bases). The CDR3 runs 14 residues. V lost 5 bases, J lost 4 bases, and 15 bases lay in between. Germline CDR1 and CDR2: SGHDT and YYEEEE. In nucleotides, the CDR3 is TGTGCCAGCAGACCCACAGGGTCTGGCTATGGCTACACCTTC. This sequence encodes CASRPTGSGYGYTF.

DNA for the CDR3: TGTGCCAGCTCACCCGGGGTAGTGGACAGGGCTGACGAGCAGTACGTC. As protein: CASSPGVVDRADEQYV. V gene TRBV18 combines with J gene TRBJ2-7; 8 bases are a match to TRBD1. Germline V gene lookup returns CDR1 KGHSH and CDR2 LQKENI. V lost 3 bases and J lost 5; bases outside the gene matches: 12. The CDR3 is 16 residues long.

The J gene is TRBJ2-1, the V gene TRBV14; 9 nucleotides line up with TRBD1. Germline trimming cut 4 bases from V and 7 bases from J; bases unmatched to any gene: 2. Germline V gene sequence: CDR1 SGHDN, CDR2 FVKESK. There are 13 residues in the CDR3. This chain's CDR3 is CASSRDRVNEQFF. The CDR3 bases are TGTGCCAGCAGCCGGGACAGGGTGAATGAGCAGTTCTTC.

The chain employs TRBV27 and TRBJ1-1; 11 positions agree with TRBD1. In germline, CDR1 is MNHEY, CDR2 SMNVEV (reference sequence). CDR3 length equals 16 residues. Trimming cost V 5 bases and J 4 bases; bases outside gene matches: 9. For the CDR3, the DNA is TGTGCCAGCAGTCCAGGACAGGGGGCGCGGGGCACTGAAGCTTTCTTT. It yields the protein CASSPGQGARGTEAFF.

CDR3 region: CASSSPFGGSTDTQYF. The CDR3, as DNA: TGTGCCAGCAGCTCCCCTTTCGGGGGGAGCACAGATACGCAGTATTTT. The chain is built from TRBV13 and TRBJ2-3; TRBD2 agrees at 7 bases. Germline V gene sequence: CDR1 PRHDT, CDR2 FYEKMQ (reference sequence). With 4 bases clipped from V and 0 bases from J, the junction kept 7 bases outside the gene matches. The CDR3 is made up of 16 amino acids.

The rearrangement links TRBV5-6 to TRBJ1-2; no clear D. Trimming removed 0 bases at V and 8 bases at J, with 8 bases between. The CDR3 spans 12 residues. Per germline, CDR1 SGHDT and CDR2 YYEEEE. This CDR3 is CASSLEGGGYTF. Written as DNA, the CDR3 is TGTGCCAGCAGCTTGGAGGGAGGAGGCTACACCTTC.

The V call is TRBV7-3, the J call TRBJ1-1; D gene uncertain. V gave up 6 bases and J gave up 8 bases, with 10 bases separating them. CDR1 is SGHTA and CDR2 is FQGTGA in the germline V gene. The CDR3 is made up of 11 amino acids. CDR3 DNA sequence: TGTGCCAGCAGTAACGGGATAGAAGCTTTCTTT. The encoded protein is CASSNGIEAFF.

This clone was observed a single time. This chain connects TRBV4-1 to TRBJ1-5; TRBD1 might be the D (5 bases). The germline V gene encodes CDR1 MGHRA and CDR2 YSYEKL. The CDR3 is 15 residues long. Between the trimmed V and J ends, which lost 3 bases and 4 bases, there was a span of 13 bases. CDR3 residues: CASSHFEAGNQPQHF. The CDR3 DNA is TGCGCCAGCAGCCACTTCGAGGCAGGGAATCAGCCCCAGCATTTT.

The V and J genes are TRBV27 and TRBJ1-1, with a weak D call TRBD1 (6 bases). CDR3 size: 12 residues. Germline CDR1 and CDR2: MNHEY and SMNVEV (reference sequence). V shed 4 bases and J shed 8 bases, with 11 bases lying between them. CDR3 region: CASSSGAREAFF. The CDR3 bases are TGTGCCAGCAGTTCAGGGGCGAGGGAAGCTTTCTTT.

The V and J genes are TRBV6-5 and TRBJ2-1, with 9 bases fitting TRBD2. Germline assignment: CDR1 MNHEY and CDR2 SVGAGI. The length of the CDR3 is 15 residues. Losses at the gene ends were 5 bases for V and 5 bases for J; bases not matched to a gene: 7. CDR3 in amino acids: CASSTLAGEDNEQFF. CDR3 DNA sequence: TGTGCCAGCAGTACATTAGCGGGGGAGGACAATGAGCAGTTCTTC.

This clone is deemed medium-sized. The V call is TRBV9, the J call TRBJ2-3; possible D gene TRBD1, 5 bases. V was cut by 0 bases and J by 6 bases, with 11 bases left in between. This CDR3 spans 14 amino acids. Looked up from germline, CDR1 is SGDLS and CDR2 is YYNGEE. This CDR3 is CASSVADSRDTQYF. The DNA for the CDR3 is TGTGCCAGCAGCGTAGCTGACAGTAGGGATACGCAGTATTTT.

This sequence joins TRBV5-1 and TRBJ2-5; 10 nucleotides agree with TRBD2. Germline V gene data show CDR1 as SGHRS and CDR2 as YFSETQ. This CDR3 comprises 15 residues. Unmatched junction bases numbered 8, after V lost 4 bases and J lost 5 bases. The CDR3 DNA is TGCGCCAGCAGCGAGAGCGGGGGGGCCCTGGAGACCCAGTACTTC. Translation gives CASSESGGALETQYF.

The chain combines TRBV9 with TRBJ2-1; 8 bases match TRBD2. CDR3 length: 15 residues. Looked up from germline, CDR1 is SGDLS and CDR2 is YYNGEE. J lost 4 bases, V lost 5 bases, and 8 bases had no gene match. CDR3 region: CASSAPAGGYNEQFF. In nucleotides, the CDR3 is TGTGCCAGCAGTGCTCCGGCGGGGGGTTACAATGAGCAGTTCTTC.

This clone was seen more than once but under ten times. The chain employs TRBV7-2 and TRBJ1-3; D call uncertain. In germline, CDR1 is SGHTA, CDR2 FQGNSA. The CDR3 spans 16 residues. Trimming took 5 bases from V and 5 from J, leaving 19 bases between them. CDR3 sequence (DNA): TGTGCCAGCAGCCCGTATGAGGCCGGGGAGCGAAACACCATATATTTT. Protein product: CASSPYEAGERNTIYF.

The gene calls are TRBV4-1 and TRBJ1-1; TRBD1 matches 7 bases. The CDR3 extends over 17 amino acids. Germline loops: CDR1 MGHRA, CDR2 YSYEKL. J gave up 0 bases and V 4 bases, and 11 bases lay outside the gene matches. The CDR3 protein is CASSPSLNRGMNTEAFF. The CDR3, as DNA: TGCGCCAGCAGCCCTTCACTGAACAGGGGCATGAACACTGAAGCTTTCTTT.

This clone was counted a single time. V and J are TRBV7-3 and TRBJ2-2; 12 nucleotides agree with TRBD2. The CDR3 loop spans 17 amino acids. The V gene end was trimmed by 0 bases and the J gene end by 7 bases; junction bases not matched to a gene: 6. Germline CDR1 is SGHTA and CDR2 is FQGTGA. The CDR3 reads CASSLTPSGGAYGELFF. The CDR3 coding sequence is TGTGCCAGCAGCTTAACGCCTAGCGGGGGGGCCTACGGGGAGCTGTTTTTT.

CDR3 sequence: CASSQVFREEKLFF. Here the CDR3 DNA reads TGCGCCAGCAGCCAAGTCTTCCGGGAGGAAAAACTGTTTTTT. The rearrangement links TRBV4-1 to TRBJ1-4, with unresolved D. The V end lost 1 base, the J end lost 8 bases, and 11 bases lay between the germline ends. CDR1 is MGHRA and CDR2 is YSYEKL in the germline V gene. The length of the CDR3 is 14 residues.

In DNA, the CDR3 is TGTGCCAGCAGCACAGCGGGGGGAGTATTTAATGAGCAGTTCTTC. This gives the protein CASSTAGGVFNEQFF. The chain is built from TRBV7-3 and TRBJ2-1; 9 positions agree with TRBD2. The length of the CDR3 is 15 residues. V was pared by 5 bases and J by 7 bases, with 9 bases of the junction left unmatched. Germline CDR1 SGHTA, CDR2 FQGTGA.

CDR3 bases: TGTGCCAGCAGCCGGGACAGTCCGAATGAGCAGTTCTTC. This gives the protein CASSRDSPNEQFF. The chain has TRBV27 and TRBJ2-1; 7 nucleotides line up with TRBD1. The V gene end was trimmed by 6 bases and the J gene end by 7 bases; junction bases not matched to a gene: 6. CDR1 and CDR2 (germline): MNHEY, SMNVEV (reference sequence). The CDR3 contains 13 residues.

The V call is TRBV5-4, the J call TRBJ2-3; TRBD2 matches at 7 bases. The CDR3 totals 15 residues. Germline CDR1 is SGHNT and CDR2 is YYREEE (reference sequence). V lost 2 bases to trimming and J lost 1 base; unmatched junction nucleotides: 4. The CDR3 loop is CASSLARGGTDTQYF. The CDR3 DNA sequence: TGTGCCAGCAGCTTAGCCCGGGGGGGCACAGATACGCAGTATTTT.

This clone was found a few times. The J gene is TRBJ1-2, the V gene TRBV7-9, with 7 bases aligning to TRBD1. The germline CDR1 and CDR2 sequences are SEHNR and FQNEAQ (reference sequence). V lost 6 bases and J lost 8; bases outside the gene matches: 6. The CDR3 is made up of 12 amino acids. In DNA, the CDR3 is TGTGCCAGCAGAGGGGACAGTCTGGGCTACACCTTC. This gives the protein CASRGDSLGYTF.

This chain uses TRBV6-4 with TRBJ2-3, with TRBD1 as a possible D gene (5 bases). Germline CDR1 MRHNA, CDR2 SNTAGT. Trimming removed 3 bases at V and 2 bases at J, with 9 bases between. The length of the CDR3 is 14 residues. The CDR3 region is CASSESGPTDTQYF. The CDR3 DNA reads as TGTGCCAGCAGTGAGTCAGGGCCCACAGATACGCAGTATTTT.

The V gene is TRBV19, the J gene TRBJ1-1; TRBD1 agrees at 8 bases. CDR3 length: 16 amino acids. J was trimmed by 0 bases and V by 3 bases; bases with no gene match: 6. Germline V gene data show CDR1 as LNHDA and CDR2 as SQIVND (reference sequence). The CDR3 here is CASSMAGTGVNTEAFF. The DNA of the CDR3 is TGTGCCAGTAGTATGGCCGGGACAGGTGTGAACACTGAAGCTTTCTTT.

The gene calls are TRBV5-4 and TRBJ1-5; 7 bases line up with TRBD1. The V segment lost 3 bases and the J segment 0 bases; nucleotides outside the gene matches: 0. Germline lookup yields CDR1 SGHNT and CDR2 YYREEE (reference sequence). This CDR3 spans 14 amino acids. The CDR3 DNA sequence: TGTGCCAGCAGCTGGACAGGTAGCAATCAGCCCCAGCATTTT. As protein: CASSWTGSNQPQHF.

V is TRBV5-4 and J is TRBJ2-2; D possibly corresponds to TRBD2 (7 bases). The germline V gene has CDR1 SGHNT and CDR2 YYREEE (reference sequence). The CDR3 spans 14 residues. Trimming shortened V by 1 base and J by 6 bases, and 10 bases separated the two germline ends. The CDR3 sequence: CASSLTGRAGELFF. In DNA, the CDR3 is TGTGCCAGCAGCTTGACAGGGAGGGCCGGGGAGCTGTTTTTT. The full variable domain, its missing parts supplied by reference TRBV5-4 and TRBJ2-2, is ETGVTQSPTHLIKTRGQQVTLRCSSQSGHNTVSWYQQALGQGPQFIFQYYREEENGRGNFPPRFSGLQFPNYSSELNVNALELDDSALYLCASSLTGRAGELFFGEGSRLTVL.

J is TRBJ2-7 and V is TRBV5-6, with TRBD1 as a possible D gene (6 bases). Germline loops: CDR1 SGHDT, CDR2 YYEEEE. CDR3 length: 13 residues. Trimming pared 1 base from V and 6 bases from J, leaving 11 bases between. The CDR3 reads CASSLWGPGEQYV. CDR3 nucleotide sequence: TGTGCCAGCAGCTTGTGGGGGCCGGGCGAGCAGTACGTC.

The genes are TRBV7-8 and TRBJ1-5; D unresolved. From germline, CDR1 is SGHVS and CDR2 FQNEAQ. Trimming stripped 2 bases from V and 4 bases from J, with 6 bases between. The CDR3 consists of 13 residues. The CDR3 loop reads CASSLLFNQPQHF. CDR3 coding DNA: TGTGCCAGCAGCTTATTATTTAATCAGCCCCAGCATTTT.

The chain uses TRBV19 and TRBJ2-5; TRBD1 is a possible D gene (5 bases). This CDR3 is 13 amino acids long. CDR1 is LNHDA and CDR2 is SQIVND in the germline V gene (reference sequence). Trimming took off 6 bases at V and 2 bases at J, with 10 bases between the two ends. This chain's CDR3 is CASSPREQETQYF. CDR3 sequence (DNA): TGTGCCAGTAGCCCCAGGGAACAAGAGACCCAGTACTTC.